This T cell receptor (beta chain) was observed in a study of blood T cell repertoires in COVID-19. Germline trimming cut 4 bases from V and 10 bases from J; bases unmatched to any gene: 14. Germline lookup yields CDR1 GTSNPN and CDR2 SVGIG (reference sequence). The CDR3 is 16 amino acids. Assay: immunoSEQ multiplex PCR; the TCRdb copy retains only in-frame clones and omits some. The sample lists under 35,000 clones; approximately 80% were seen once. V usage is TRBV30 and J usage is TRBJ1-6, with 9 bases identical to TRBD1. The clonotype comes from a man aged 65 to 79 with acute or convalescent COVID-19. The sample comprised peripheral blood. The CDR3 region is CAWNWARDRAGSPLHF. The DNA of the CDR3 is TGTGCCTGGAATTGGGCCCGGGACAGGGCAGGGTCACCCCTCCACTTT. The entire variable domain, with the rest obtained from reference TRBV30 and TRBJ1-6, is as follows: SQTIHQWPATLVQPVGSPLSLECTVEGTSNPNLYWYRQAAGRGLQLLFYSVGIGQISSEVPQNLSASRPQDRQFILSSKKLLLSDSGFYLCAWNWARDRAGSPLHFGNGTRLTVT.